Sequencing of this TCR beta chain was carried out in a study of T-cell memory formation after mild COVID-19. Across the study: TCR clusters were mostly confined to one donor each.

Study results and caveats: Confirmation of SARS-CoV-2 specificity was lacking for second-wave clones peaking day 37.

5'RACE with constant-segment primers built TCRalpha and TCRbeta cDNA libraries with UMIs. Each CDR3 protein is one row after TCRdb ran MiXCR on the 5' RACE reads. The repertoire holds hundreds of thousands of distinct CDR3 sequences, 18% seen once, with around 12% in the top ten. CDR1 and CDR2 (germline): ENHRY, SYGVKD. The CDR3 has 15 amino acids. V was cut by 5 bases and J by 5 bases, with 18 bases left in between. This clonotype was seen ten or more times. Its antigen is not identified. This chain joins TRBV10-3 and TRBJ1-1; D is ambiguous. Sequencing was performed on PBMCs or a T cell subset sorted from them (not recorded which). This TCR derives from an adult woman who had mild COVID-19 (a few samples of this study predate the infection). Cell type and time point are not known. CDR3 in amino acids: CAISPSDPLFTEAFF. The CDR3 DNA reads as TGTGCCATCAGTCCATCGGATCCGTTATTTACTGAAGCTTTCTTT.